This T cell receptor beta chain was observed in a study of technical replicates of blood from several donors. Data came from immunoSEQ multiplex PCR; TCRdb stores just in-frame clones and leaves some out. The data show approximately 13,000 clones, approximately 86% seen once. The clonotype originates from a human donor in good health. The sample was PBMCs.

CDR3 DNA sequence: TGTGCCAGCAGCAGATCGACAGGGGGCTACTATGGCTACACCTTC. Residues: CASSRSTGGYYGYTF. The chain uses TRBV21-1 and TRBJ1-2; TRBD1, the table's D call, lacks a check against the DNA. TRBV21-1 is tagged as a pseudogene. The length of the CDR3 is 15 residues.